These 13 T cell receptor beta chains were sequenced from one sample in a study of OX40 agonist ivuxolimab in advanced cancers. Assay used: immunoSEQ multiplex PCR; TCRdb lists only in-frame clones, some missing. In the table there are over 75,000 clones, 70% to 90% of which are singletons. Here the sequenced sample was CD4+ or CD8+ T cells sorted from blood, taken in a trial of the OX40 agonist ivuxolimab. These receptors all come from an adult with an advanced solid tumor such as melanoma, head and neck, liver or kidney cancer.

This rearrangement joins TRBV9 to TRBJ2-1; the D gene is possibly TRBD2 (5 bases). This CDR3 is 19 amino acids long. Looked up from germline, CDR1 is SGDLS and CDR2 is YYNGEE. The V end lost 4 bases, the J end lost 2 bases, and 25 bases lay between the germline ends. As DNA, the CDR3 is TGTGCCAGCAGCAACCACAGAACGTCTCGGGCGGGCGCCTACAATGAGCAGTTCTTC. Translating it yields CASSNHRTSRAGAYNEQFF.

This clone was found once. The genes are TRBV12-5 and TRBJ1-1; D perhaps matches TRBD1 (5 bases). This CDR3 has 17 residues. From germline, CDR1 is LGHNT and CDR2 FRNRAP. The V and J ends lost 4 bases and 0 bases respectively, with 18 bases between them. CDR3 bases: TGTGCTAGTGGTTCCCCCGGGGCAGACCCAATGAACACTGAAGCTTTCTTT. Amino acids: CASGSPGADPMNTEAFF.

The chain couples TRBV7-2 to TRBJ1-3; no definite D call. CDR1 and CDR2 from the germline V gene are SGHTA and FQGNSA. V lost 0 bases, J lost 2 bases, and 8 bases lay in between. The CDR3 is 15 residues long. The CDR3 DNA sequence: TGTGCCAGCAGCTTAGCGCGCACCGCTGGAAACACCATATATTTT. Its translation: CASSLARTAGNTIYF. Full variable domain (rest looked up from reference TRBV7-2 and TRBJ1-3): GAGVSQSPSNKVTEKGKDVELRCDPISGHTALYWYRQSLGQGLEFLIYFQGNSAPDKSGLPSDRFSAERTGGSVSTLTIQRTQQEDSAVYLCASSLARTAGNTIYFGEGSWLTVV.

V gene TRBV19 combines with J gene TRBJ1-1; 8 bases fit TRBD1. The V segment lost 6 bases and the J segment 2 bases; nucleotides outside the gene matches: 8. The CDR3 loop spans 15 amino acids. Germline CDR1 and CDR2: LNHDA and SQIVND (reference sequence). The CDR3 spells CASRLQGGRNTEAFF. The CDR3 coding sequence is TGTGCCAGTAGGTTACAGGGGGGCCGAAACACTGAAGCTTTCTTT.

J is TRBJ1-5 and V is TRBV6-6, with D possibly matching TRBD1 (6 bases). Germline values: CDR1 MNHNY, CDR2 SVGAGI (reference sequence). V was pared by 5 bases and J by 1 base, with 12 bases between. This CDR3 is built from 15 residues. This chain's CDR3 is CASSPIRGSNQPQHF. The CDR3 DNA sequence: TGTGCCAGCAGTCCGATCAGGGGAAGCAATCAGCCCCAGCATTTT.

This chain links TRBV10-3 with TRBJ2-1; 9 positions match TRBD1. Trimming cost V 3 bases and J 5 bases; bases outside gene matches: 2. This CDR3 is built from 14 residues. Germline loops: CDR1 ENHRY, CDR2 SYGVKD. The CDR3 coding sequence is TGTGCCATCAGTGATAGGGACAGGGACAATGAGCAGTTCTTC. It yields the protein CAISDRDRDNEQFF.

The chain uses TRBV19 and TRBJ1-2; D is unresolved. This CDR3 has 16 amino acids. CDR1 LNHDA and CDR2 SQIVND come from the germline V gene (reference sequence). The germline V and J ends were trimmed by 3 bases and 4 bases, with 18 bases remaining between them. In DNA, the CDR3 is TGTGCCAGTAGTATCTCCAAGGATTGGGTTACCTATGGCTACACCTTC. This codes for CASSISKDWVTYGYTF.

Concerning this clone: At one of its ends the junction is not consistent with the germline gene, which may arise from a read error. The rearrangement links TRBV15 to TRBJ1-3; D possibly corresponds to TRBD1 (6 bases). This CDR3 comprises 16 residues. Germline V gene lookup returns CDR1 LNHNV and CDR2 YYDKDF (reference sequence). The CDR3 protein is CATGRGNRESGNTIYF. CDR3 bases: TGTGCCACCGGCAGAGGGAACAGGGAGTCAGGAAACACCATATATTTT. Variable domain in full (rest from reference TRBV15 and TRBJ1-3): DAMVIQNPRYQVTQFGKPVTLSCSQTLNHNVMYWYQQKSSQAPKLLFHYYDKDFNNEADTPDNFQSRRPNTSFCFLDIRSPGLGDTAMYLCATGRGNRESGNTIYFGEGSWLTVV.

The chain uses TRBV2 and TRBJ2-1; 14 bases are a match to TRBD2. The CDR3 sequence is 14 residues long. V was clipped by 9 bases and J by 6 bases; unmatched bases: 4. Germline CDR1 is SNHLY and CDR2 is FYNNEI. The CDR3 nucleotides are TGTGCCAGAGATGGACTAGCGGGAGGCAATGAGCAGTTCTTC. Its protein is CARDGLAGGNEQFF.

The chain couples TRBV6-4 to TRBJ1-6; 9 nucleotides line up with TRBD1. The ends lost 3 bases at V and 11 bases at J; junction bases unmatched: 11. Germline CDR1 MRHNA, CDR2 SNTAGT. The CDR3 extends over 16 amino acids. The chain's CDR3 is CASSETGGAGRTPLHF. The CDR3, as DNA: TGTGCCAGCAGTGAAACAGGGGGCGCCGGGCGTACACCCCTCCACTTT.

The V call is TRBV28, the J call TRBJ2-1; TRBD2 is a possible D gene (5 bases). V was cut by 3 bases and J by 4 bases, with 13 bases left in between. CDR1 and CDR2 from the germline V gene are MDHEN and SYDVKM. This CDR3 comprises 15 residues. The chain's CDR3 is CASSFTQAGYNEQFF. The CDR3 coding sequence is TGTGCCAGCAGTTTTACCCAGGCGGGTTACAATGAGCAGTTCTTC.

This clone appeared a few times. The chain recombines TRBV28 with TRBJ1-4; tentatively, D is TRBD1 (5 bases). The CDR3 runs 13 residues. The ends were cut back, 10 bases at V and 0 bases at J, with 9 bases in the middle. Germline CDR1 is MDHEN and CDR2 is SYDVKM. In DNA, the CDR3 is TGTGCCACACGACAGACAACTAATGAAAAACTGTTTTTT. Protein: CATRQTTNEKLFF. Filled out from reference TRBV28 and TRBJ1-4, the complete variable domain reads DVKVTQSSRYLVKRTGEKVFLECVQDMDHENMFWYRQDPGLGLRLIYFSYDVKMKEKGDIPEGYSVSREKKERFSLILESASTNQTSMYLCATRQTTNEKLFFGSGTQLSVL.

V is TRBV7-8 and J is TRBJ2-5; D is possibly TRBD2 (5 bases). Germline V gene sequence: CDR1 SGHVS, CDR2 FQNEAQ. V lost 0 bases and J 5 bases, leaving 10 bases between the germline ends. The CDR3 is made up of 14 amino acids. The CDR3 bases are TGTGCCAGCAGCTTAGCGGGAGTCGTTGAGACCCAGTACTTC. Its protein product is CASSLAGVVETQYF.